What follows are 2 T cell receptor beta chains derived from one specimen sequenced in a study of blood T cells in healthy people across ages. Primed by a sample-barcoded 5' primer and a J-beta primer mix, a second PCR proceeded for roughly 7 to 11 cycles. TCRdb fed the 5' RACE reads into MiXCR, producing one record per CDR3 protein. The repertoire holds 1.5 million to 2 million distinct CDR3 sequences, around 42% seen once, with around 23% in the top ten. Sequencing used blood. The origin of the receptors is a human donor in good health.

The genes are TRBV6-5 and TRBJ1-2; TRBD1 might be the D (5 bases). CDR1 and CDR2 (germline): MNHEY, SVGAGI. Between the trimmed V and J ends, which lost 0 bases and 5 bases, there was a span of 16 bases. The CDR3 runs to 16 residues. CDR3 region: CASSYSRRPGGYGYTF. The DNA for the CDR3 is TGTGCCAGCAGTTACTCGAGAAGGCCGGGGGGGTATGGCTACACCTTC.

About this clonotype itself: This may stem from a read error, because a much larger clone lies one nucleotide away. The gene calls are TRBV4-3 and TRBJ2-7; possibly TRBD2 for D (5 bases). The germline gives CDR1 LGHNA, CDR2 YSLEER. This CDR3 contains 15 residues. The DNA for the CDR3 is TGCGCCGGCAGCCAAGGACTCAGGAGCTCCTACGAGCAGTACTTC. It yields the protein CAGSQGLRSSYEQYF.